These T cell receptor beta chains were read from a single sample in a study of cytomegalovirus exposure and HLA in healthy donors. Clones were read by immunoSEQ multiplex PCR, and TCRdb kept only the in-frame ones, dropping some. The sample lists about 43,000 clones; around 90% were seen once. What was sequenced was PBMCs. Receptors originate from a man between 18 and 29 years old in good health and CMV-seronegative. Both conserved end residues are part of each CDR3. The D gene is left open where the match is weak. Size tells how often a clone was seen (once, few, many) or the class of an expanded clone, and some rows leave it out.

D gene,J gene,V gene,clone size,CDR3 protein,CDR3 DNA
TRBD2,TRBJ2-5,TRBV6-1,-,CASSEDSSGHQETQYF,TGTGCCAGCAGTGAAGACTCTAGCGGACACCAAGAGACCCAGTACTTC
-,TRBJ2-5,TRBV2,-,CASTPSGAETQYF,TGTGCCAGCACCCCCAGCGGTGCAGAGACCCAGTACTTC
-,TRBJ1-5,TRBV7-2,-,CASSPSGDVQPQHF,TGTGCCAGCAGTCCTTCAGGGGACGTTCAGCCCCAGCATTTT
TRBD2,TRBJ2-5,TRBV5-4,-,CASSSRSGGEETQYF,TGTGCCAGCAGCTCGCGTAGCGGGGGGGAGGAGACCCAGTACTTC
TRBD2,TRBJ2-7,TRBV4-1,-,CASSGQTSGRRYEQYF,TGCGCCAGCAGCGGACAGACTAGCGGGAGACGCTACGAGCAGTACTTC
-,TRBJ1-1,TRBV11-2,-,CASSPSSGVGAFF,TGTGCCAGCAGCCCAAGTAGCGGGGTGGGAGCTTTCTTT
-,TRBJ2-1,TRBV19,-,CASEGVNDNEQFF,TGTGCCAGTGAAGGAGTGAATGACAATGAGCAGTTCTTC
-,TRBJ2-5,TRBV14,-,CASSPTTETQYF,TGTGCCAGCAGCCCGACAACGGAGACCCAGTACTTC
TRBD2,TRBJ2-7,TRBV27,-,CASSPRLAGGRSPYEQYF,TGTGCCAGCAGTCCTCGACTAGCGGGGGGACGAAGCCCCTACGAGCAGTACTTC
TRBD1,TRBJ2-7,TRBV6-1,-,CASSAGTGYFNEQYF,TGTGCCAGCAGTGCCGGGACAGGGTATTTCAACGAGCAGTACTTC
TRBD2,TRBJ2-3,TRBV4-2,-,CASSPRGRGGTDTQYF,TGTGCCAGCAGCCCCCGGGGGAGGGGTGGAACAGATACGCAGTATTTT
TRBD1,TRBJ2-5,TRBV9,-,CASSPMQGVIETQYF,TGTGCCAGCAGCCCGATGCAGGGGGTTATAGAGACCCAGTACTTC
TRBD2,TRBJ2-7,TRBV28,once,CASSPLAGTAREQYF,TGTGCCAGCAGCCCCCTAGCGGGAACCGCACGCGAGCAGTACTTC
TRBD1,TRBJ2-7,TRBV6-5,-,CASSARQGPQYF,TGTGCCAGCAGTGCGCGACAGGGCCCGCAGTACTTC
TRBD2,TRBJ2-7,TRBV7-2,-,CASSLVRGGAFEQYF,TGTGCCAGCAGCTTAGTCCGCGGGGGGGCTTTCGAGCAGTACTTC
TRBD1,TRBJ2-1,TRBV11-2,-,CASRKRTGLLNEQFF,TGTGCCAGCAGGAAAAGGACAGGGCTTTTAAATGAGCAGTTCTTC
TRBD2,TRBJ2-1,TRBV6-1,-,CASRIAGSSYNEQFF,TGTGCCAGCAGGATAGCGGGGAGCTCCTACAATGAGCAGTTCTTC
TRBD1,TRBJ1-3,TRBV10-3,-,CAISASPGQGVSGNTIYF,TGTGCCATCAGTGCTTCCCCGGGACAGGGGGTTTCTGGAAACACCATATATTTT
TRBD2,TRBJ2-1,TRBV18,once,CASSPRGLAGGPDEQFF,TGTGCCAGCTCACCAAGGGGACTAGCGGGAGGGCCTGATGAGCAGTTCTTC
-,TRBJ1-5,TRBV5-4,-,CASSLQGSNQPQHF,TGTGCCAGCAGCTTACAGGGTTCAAATCAGCCCCAGCATTTT
TRBD1,TRBJ1-2,TRBV20-1,-,CSAPGQGGYTF,TGCAGTGCTCCAGGACAGGGTGGCTACACCTTC
TRBD2,TRBJ2-1,TRBV19,-,CASRTSGSDNEQFF,TGTGCCAGCAGAACTAGCGGGTCGGACAATGAGCAGTTCTTC
-,TRBJ2-7,TRBV10-3,once,CAISGPPPGQHSYEQYF,TGTGCCATCAGCGGCCCACCCCCGGGACAACACTCCTACGAGCAGTACTTC
TRBD2,TRBJ2-1,TRBV9,-,CASRRGVAGADEQFF,TGTGCCAGCAGGCGGGGAGTAGCGGGGGCCGATGAGCAGTTCTTC
-,TRBJ1-5,TRBV16,-,CASSQYLGESNQPQHF,TGTGCCAGCAGCCAATATCTAGGAGAGAGCAATCAGCCCCAGCATTTT
-,TRBJ1-4,TRBV19,-,CASSPDSNEKLFF,TGTGCCAGTAGTCCCGACAGTAATGAAAAACTGTTTTTT
TRBD1,TRBJ1-2,TRBV7-9,-,CASSTSQGVDYGYTF,TGTGCCAGCAGCACCTCACAGGGGGTTGACTATGGCTACACCTTC
TRBD1,TRBJ2-7,TRBV7-8,few,CASSETGGPYEQYF,TGTGCCAGCAGCGAGACAGGGGGCCCCTACGAGCAGTACTTC
-,TRBJ2-2,TRBV11-3,once,CASSLDGVGELFF,TGTGCCAGCAGCTTAGACGGAGTCGGGGAGCTGTTTTTT
-,TRBJ2-7,TRBV7-6,-,CASSSGVRYEQYF,TGTGCCAGCAGCTCCGGAGTGCGGTACGAGCAGTACTTC
-,TRBJ1-3,TRBV15,-,CATSTRTDGNTIYF,TGTGCCACCAGCACCAGGACAGATGGAAACACCATATATTTT
-,TRBJ2-1,TRBV15,-,CATSRDRVVVHNEQFF,TGTGCCACCAGCAGAGACAGGGTTGTTGTCCACAATGAGCAGTTCTTC
-,TRBJ2-1,TRBV7-3,-,CASSLIGGNNEQFF,TGTGCCAGCAGCTTAATCGGGGGTAACAATGAGCAGTTCTTC
-,TRBJ1-5,TRBV6-5,-,CASSPPGVNQPQHF,TGTGCCAGCAGTCCTCCAGGGGTTAATCAGCCCCAGCATTTT
TRBD1,TRBJ1-2,TRBV2,-,CASSERQGASGYTF,TGTGCCAGCAGTGAAAGGCAGGGGGCGAGCGGCTACACCTTC
TRBD1,TRBJ2-3,TRBV14,-,CASSQDFAGFRDRGPDTQYF,TGTGCCAGCAGCCAAGATTTCGCGGGATTCCGGGACAGGGGACCAGATACGCAGTATTTT
-,TRBJ1-1,TRBV6-6,-,CASSYSTGTEAFF,TGTGCCAGCAGTTACTCGACGGGGACTGAAGCTTTCTTT
-,TRBJ1-2,TRBV4-2,-,CASSQPQGANYGYTF,TGTGCCAGCAGCCAACCTCAAGGGGCCAACTATGGCTACACCTTC
-,TRBJ2-5,TRBV6-1,-,CAGGTEGQETQYF,TGTGCCGGGGGGACAGAAGGCCAAGAGACCCAGTACTTC
TRBD2,TRBJ2-1,TRBV4-2,-,CASSPGTSGGFEYNEQFF,TGTGCCAGCAGCCCAGGGACTAGCGGGGGGTTTGAGTACAATGAGCAGTTCTTC
-,TRBJ1-5,TRBV6-5,-,CASAFGRGHQPQHF,TGTGCCAGCGCCTTCGGCAGGGGTCATCAGCCCCAGCATTTT
-,TRBJ2-2,TRBV7-9,-,CASSQAWTGELFF,TGTGCCAGCAGCCAAGCGTGGACCGGGGAGCTGTTTTTT
-,TRBJ2-7,TRBV7-2,-,CASSLVTGSDYEQYF,TGTGCCAGCAGCTTAGTAACGGGAAGTGACTACGAGCAGTACTTC
TRBD1,TRBJ2-5,TRBV27,-,CASSSGTGGQETQYF,TGTGCCAGCAGTTCCGGGACAGGGGGACAAGAGACCCAGTACTTC
TRBD2,TRBJ2-5,TRBV11-2,few,CASSTQAGNQETQYF,TGTGCCAGCAGCACCCAAGCGGGAAACCAAGAGACCCAGTACTTC
TRBD2,TRBJ2-7,TRBV11-2,-,CASSSSGGAETYEQYF,TGTGCCAGCAGCTCTAGCGGGGGGGCGGAAACTTACGAGCAGTACTTC
-,TRBJ2-1,TRBV2,-,CASSEKQGVDNEQFF,TGTGCCAGCAGTGAGAAACAGGGTGTGGACAATGAGCAGTTCTTC
TRBD2,TRBJ2-1,TRBV11-3,-,CASSLGGGWTSVTSYNEQFF,TGTGCCAGCAGCTTAGGTGGGGGGTGGACTAGCGTGACCTCCTACAATGAGCAGTTCTTC
TRBD2,TRBJ2-7,TRBV11-1,-,CASTDSGSISYEQYF,TGTGCCAGCACTGATAGCGGGAGTATTTCCTACGAGCAGTACTTC
TRBD2,TRBJ2-5,TRBV28,-,CASSGSGRSQETQYF,TGTGCCAGCAGTGGTAGCGGGAGGAGTCAAGAGACCCAGTACTTC
-,TRBJ1-5,TRBV2,-,CASSTRTVGNQPQHF,TGTGCCAGCAGTACCCGGACAGTGGGCAATCAGCCCCAGCATTTT
-,TRBJ2-3,TRBV19,-,CATKVQGFTDTQYF,TGTGCCACCAAGGTACAGGGATTCACAGATACGCAGTATTTT
TRBD1,TRBJ1-1,TRBV19,-,CASSSYYLQGPENTEAFF,TGTGCCAGTAGTTCCTACTACCTACAGGGGCCCGAAAACACTGAAGCTTTCTTT
TRBD1,TRBJ2-3,TRBV9,once,CASSVEVHRGNTQYF,TGTGCCAGCAGCGTAGAGGTTCACAGGGGAAATACGCAGTATTTT
TRBD2,TRBJ2-4,TRBV7-9,-,CASSSQHLTSGLAKNIQYF,TGTGCCAGCAGCTCCCAACACCTGACTAGCGGGTTAGCCAAAAACATTCAGTACTTC
TRBD1,TRBJ2-7,TRBV7-9,-,CASSRIQGALSYEQYF,TGTGCCAGCAGCCGAATTCAGGGGGCCCTCTCCTACGAGCAGTACTTC
TRBD1,TRBJ1-4,TRBV7-2,-,CASSLTFGTGEKLFF,TGTGCCAGCAGCTTAACTTTTGGGACAGGTGAAAAACTGTTTTTT
-,TRBJ2-7,TRBV29-1,-,CSVEGRGAGSSYEQYF,TGCAGCGTTGAAGGGAGGGGCGCAGGGAGCTCCTACGAGCAGTACTTC
TRBD1,TRBJ2-3,TRBV18,-,CASSPDGQGIDTQYF,TGTGCCAGCTCACCAGATGGACAGGGAATAGATACGCAGTATTTT
TRBD1,TRBJ2-5,TRBV15,-,CATSIGTGEETQYF,TGTGCCACCAGTATCGGGACAGGGGAGGAGACCCAGTACTTC